This TCR beta chain emerged from a study of blood T cells in healthy people across ages. They isolated at least 6 million PBMCs from each sample. The authors extracted at least 5 micrograms of total RNA per sample. This CDR3 is built from 15 residues. The V end was cut by 1 base, the J end by 11 bases, with 21 bases between. The germline V gene encodes CDR1 SGHDT and CDR2 YYEEEE. A second PCR, run for roughly 7 to 12 cycles, used a sample-barcoded 5' primer plus a J-beta primer mix. TCRdb independently ran MiXCR on the 5' RACE reads; one entry per CDR3 protein. The profile covers some 1.1 million distinct CDR3 sequences, with roughly two fifths appearing a single time and around 13% taken by the ten largest.

The V call is TRBV5-6, the J call TRBJ1-1; no clear D gene. The sequenced material came from blood. The sequence came from a man between 18 and 29 years old in good health. CDR3 in amino acids: CASSLRERIGREAFF. The DNA of the CDR3 is TGTGCCAGCAGCTTGCGTGAGAGGATTGGGCGTGAGGCTTTCTTT.